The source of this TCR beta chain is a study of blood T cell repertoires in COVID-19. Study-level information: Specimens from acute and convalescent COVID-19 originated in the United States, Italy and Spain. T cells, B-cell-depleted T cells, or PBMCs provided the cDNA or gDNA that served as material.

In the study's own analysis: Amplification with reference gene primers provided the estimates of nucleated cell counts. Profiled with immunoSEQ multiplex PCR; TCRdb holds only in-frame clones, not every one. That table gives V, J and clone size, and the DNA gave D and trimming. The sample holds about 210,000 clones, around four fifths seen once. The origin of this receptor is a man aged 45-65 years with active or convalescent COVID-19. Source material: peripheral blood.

The CDR3 protein is CASSTWRSGNTEAFF. The CDR3 DNA sequence: TGTGCCAGCTCCACCTGGAGATCGGGGAACACTGAAGCTTTCTTT. The rearrangement joins TRBV18 to TRBJ1-1; D ambiguous. This CDR3 spans 15 amino acids. In germline, CDR1 is KGHSH, CDR2 LQKENI. Trimming stripped 6 bases from V and 1 base from J, with 15 bases between.